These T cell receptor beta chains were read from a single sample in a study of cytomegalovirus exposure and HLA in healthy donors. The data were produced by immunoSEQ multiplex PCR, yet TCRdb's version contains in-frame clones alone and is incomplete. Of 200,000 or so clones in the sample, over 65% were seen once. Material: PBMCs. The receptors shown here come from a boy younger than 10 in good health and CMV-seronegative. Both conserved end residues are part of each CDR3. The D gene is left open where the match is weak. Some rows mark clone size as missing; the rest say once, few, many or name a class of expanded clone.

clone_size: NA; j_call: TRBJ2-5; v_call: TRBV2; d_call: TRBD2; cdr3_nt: TGTGCGTGGGGGACTACACAAGAGACCCAGTACTTC; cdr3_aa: CAWGTTQETQYF
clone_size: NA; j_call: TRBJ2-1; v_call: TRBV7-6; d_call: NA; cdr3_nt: TGTGCCAGCAGCTCCGCGGGCTCCTACAATGAGCAGTTCTTC; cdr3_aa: CASSSAGSYNEQFF
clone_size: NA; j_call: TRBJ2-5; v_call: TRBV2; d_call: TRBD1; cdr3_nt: TGTGCCAGCAGTCAACAGGGGCACCAAGAGACCCAGTACTTC; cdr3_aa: CASSQQGHQETQYF
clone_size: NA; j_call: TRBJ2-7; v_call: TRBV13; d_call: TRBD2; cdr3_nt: TGTGCCAGCAGCTTGGGGGGGTTCTACGAGCAGTACTTC; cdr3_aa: CASSLGGFYEQYF
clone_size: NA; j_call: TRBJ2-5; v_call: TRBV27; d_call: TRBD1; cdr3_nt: TGTGCCAGCAGTTTATCAGGACAGGGGCTGACCCAGTACTTC; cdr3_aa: CASSLSGQGLTQYF
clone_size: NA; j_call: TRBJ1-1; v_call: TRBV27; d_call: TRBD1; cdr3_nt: TGTGCCAGCAGTTCCACAGGGGCAAGGACTGAAGCTTTCTTT; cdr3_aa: CASSSTGARTEAFF
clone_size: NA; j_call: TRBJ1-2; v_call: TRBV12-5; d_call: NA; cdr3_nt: TGTGCTAGTGTTTCAGGTGGGTCCATCTATGGCTACACCTTC; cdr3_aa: CASVSGGSIYGYTF
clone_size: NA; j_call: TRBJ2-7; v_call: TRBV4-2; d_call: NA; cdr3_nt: TGTGCCAGCAGCCAAAGGCAGGGTGGGTCCTACGAGCAGTACTTC; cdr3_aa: CASSQRQGGSYEQYF
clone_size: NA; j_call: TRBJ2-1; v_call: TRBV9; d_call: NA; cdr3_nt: TGTGCCAGCAGCGCAGGATCCTCCCTGAATGAGCAGTTCTTC; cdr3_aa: CASSAGSSLNEQFF
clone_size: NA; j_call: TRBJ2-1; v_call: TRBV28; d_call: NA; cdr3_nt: TGTGCCAGCAGCCCATCGTACGTTAGCAATGAGCAGTTCTTC; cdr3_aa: CASSPSYVSNEQFF
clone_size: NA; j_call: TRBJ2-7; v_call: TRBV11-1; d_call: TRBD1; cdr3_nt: TGTGCCAGCAGCCGGGACAGGGCCGTCTCCTACGAGCAGTACTTC; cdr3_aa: CASSRDRAVSYEQYF
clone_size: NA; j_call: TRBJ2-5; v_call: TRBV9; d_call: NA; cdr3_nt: TGTGCCAGCAGCCCCGGTGCCGGGGGAGTGGAGACCCAGTACTTC; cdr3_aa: CASSPGAGGVETQYF
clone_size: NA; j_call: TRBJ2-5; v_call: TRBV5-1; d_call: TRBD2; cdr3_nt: TGCGCCAGCAGCTGGGTTAGCGGGGGTAACCAAGAGACCCAGTACTTC; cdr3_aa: CASSWVSGGNQETQYF
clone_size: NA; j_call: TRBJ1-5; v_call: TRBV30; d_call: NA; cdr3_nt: TGTGCCTGGAGCCGCCAGGCCGGTCAGCCCCAGCATTTT; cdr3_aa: CAWSRQAGQPQHF
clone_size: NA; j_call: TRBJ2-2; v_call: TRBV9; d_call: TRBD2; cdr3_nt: TGTGCCAGCAGCCCCCGACTAGCGACCGGGGAGCTGTTTTTT; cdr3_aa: CASSPRLATGELFF
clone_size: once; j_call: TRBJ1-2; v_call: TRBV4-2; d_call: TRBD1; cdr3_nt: TGTGCCAGCAGCACCCGACAGGGGGCGAGCTATGGCTACACCTTC; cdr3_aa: CASSTRQGASYGYTF
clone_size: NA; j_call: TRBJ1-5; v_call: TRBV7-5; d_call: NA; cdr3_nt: TGTGCCAGAAGCTTAAGGGGCCCCCCACGTTCATATAGCAATCAGCCCCAGCATTTT; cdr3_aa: CARSLRGPPRSYSNQPQHF
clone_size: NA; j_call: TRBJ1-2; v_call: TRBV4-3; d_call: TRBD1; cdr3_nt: TGCGCCAGCAGCCAAGGGGACAGGGTAGATGGCTACACCTTC; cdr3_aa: CASSQGDRVDGYTF
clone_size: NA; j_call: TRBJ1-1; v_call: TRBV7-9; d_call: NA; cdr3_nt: TGTGCCAGCAGCCCGTCGACAGGCTTGAACACTGAAGCTTTCTTT; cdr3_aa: CASSPSTGLNTEAFF
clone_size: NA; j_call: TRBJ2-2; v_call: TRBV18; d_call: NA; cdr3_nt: TGTGCCAGCTCACCACTCAGCGTCGAGTCGAACACCGGGGAGCTGTTTTTT; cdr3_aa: CASSPLSVESNTGELFF
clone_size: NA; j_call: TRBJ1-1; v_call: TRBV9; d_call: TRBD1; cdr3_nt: TGTGCCAGCTCACAGGGGGCGGGGACTGAAGCTTTCTTT; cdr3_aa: CASSQGAGTEAFF
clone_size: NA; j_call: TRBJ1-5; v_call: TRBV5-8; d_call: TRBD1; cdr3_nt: TGTGCCAGCAGCTTCGCGGGACAGAGCCTCCATAGCAATCAGCCCCAGCATTTT; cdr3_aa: CASSFAGQSLHSNQPQHF
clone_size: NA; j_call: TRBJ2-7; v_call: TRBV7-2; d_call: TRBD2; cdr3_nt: TGTGCCAGCAGCTCCCATTGGTTAGCGGGGTTGAGTCCCTACGAGCAGTACTTC; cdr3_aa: CASSSHWLAGLSPYEQYF
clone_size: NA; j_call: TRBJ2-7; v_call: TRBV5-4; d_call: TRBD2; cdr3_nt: TGTGCCAGCAGTCCCACCGGGGGGGGTGAGCAGTACTTC; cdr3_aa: CASSPTGGGEQYF
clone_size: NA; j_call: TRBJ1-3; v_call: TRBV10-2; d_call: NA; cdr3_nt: TGCGCCACCTCACTCCATCTGCCGACAGAGAGCTCTGGAAACACCATATATTTT; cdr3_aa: CATSLHLPTESSGNTIYF
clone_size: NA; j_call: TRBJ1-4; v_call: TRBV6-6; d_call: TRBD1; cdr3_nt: TGTGCCAGTCACGAGAGGGGGCATGAAAAACTGTTTTTT; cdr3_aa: CASHERGHEKLFF
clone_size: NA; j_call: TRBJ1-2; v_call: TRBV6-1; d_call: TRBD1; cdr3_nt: TGTGCCAGCAGCGGGGACAGCCCTTTTGGCTACACCTTC; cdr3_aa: CASSGDSPFGYTF
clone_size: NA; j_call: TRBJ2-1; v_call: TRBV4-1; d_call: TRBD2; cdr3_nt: TGCGCCAGCAGCCCCGGGAGGTTGGGCGGGGGGGGCAGTGAGCAGTTCTTC; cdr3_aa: CASSPGRLGGGGSEQFF
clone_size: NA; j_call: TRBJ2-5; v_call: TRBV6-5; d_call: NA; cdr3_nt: TGTGCCAGCAGCAAAACGGGGTTCCAAGAGACCCAGTACTTC; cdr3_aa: CASSKTGFQETQYF
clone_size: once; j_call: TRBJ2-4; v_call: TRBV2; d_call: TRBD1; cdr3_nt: TGTGCCAGCAGGGCGGACAGGGTGGACATTCAGTACTTC; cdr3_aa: CASRADRVDIQYF
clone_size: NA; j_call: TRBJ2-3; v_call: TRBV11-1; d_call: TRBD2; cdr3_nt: TGTGCCAGCAGCCCTCTACTAGCGGGGGTCACAGATACGCAGTATTTT; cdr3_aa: CASSPLLAGVTDTQYF
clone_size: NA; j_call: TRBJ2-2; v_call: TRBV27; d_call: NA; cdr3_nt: TGTGCCAGCAGTACTTACAACACCGGGGAGCTGTTTTTT; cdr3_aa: CASSTYNTGELFF
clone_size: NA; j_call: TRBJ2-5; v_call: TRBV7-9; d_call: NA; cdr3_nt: TGTGCCAGCAGCCGAGGGGAGACCCAGTACTTC; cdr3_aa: CASSRGETQYF
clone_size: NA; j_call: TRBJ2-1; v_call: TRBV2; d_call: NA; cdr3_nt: TGTGCCAGCAGCATACAGGGATGGGATGAGCAGTTCTTC; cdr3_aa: CASSIQGWDEQFF
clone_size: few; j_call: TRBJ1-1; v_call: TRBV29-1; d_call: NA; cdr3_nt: TGCAGCGTTGACGGTTTTATGAACACTGAAGCTTTCTTT; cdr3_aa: CSVDGFMNTEAFF
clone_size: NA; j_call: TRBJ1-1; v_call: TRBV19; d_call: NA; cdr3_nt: TGTGCCAGTAGTGTACAGGACACTGAAGCTTTCTTT; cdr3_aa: CASSVQDTEAFF